Listed below are T cell receptor beta chains from one sample, sequenced in a study of T cells in tuberculosis. Generated by immunoSEQ multiplex PCR, the TCRdb table keeps only in-frame clones and is missing some. Among 55,000 to 60,000 clones listed, around 90% were seen once. The sample comprised CD1b-GMM tetramer-negative cells sorted from PBMCs. The receptors were gathered from an adult woman with latent tuberculosis. Each CDR3 is given with its conserved first and last residue. Fields, in order: V gene, D gene, clone size, J gene, CDR3 protein, CDR3 DNA. D genes are given only for firm matches. Size values are once, few and many counts, or a class for expanded clones, and some rows have none.

>TRBV6-5|NA|NA|TRBJ1-4
CASSLARGNEKLFF
TGTGCCAGCAGTTTGGCAAGGGGAAATGAAAAACTGTTTTTT
>TRBV27|TRBD2|NA|TRBJ2-7
CASSLQLAGVNEQYF
TGTGCCAGCAGTTTGCAATTAGCGGGAGTAAACGAGCAGTACTTC
>TRBV6-5|TRBD2|once|TRBJ2-7
CASSRAGGPTYEQYF
TGTGCCAGCAGTCGAGCGGGAGGACCCACCTACGAGCAGTACTTC
>TRBV18|NA|NA|TRBJ1-2
CASSPDTNYGYTF
TGTGCCAGCTCACCAGACACTAACTATGGCTACACCTTC
>TRBV11-2|TRBD1|NA|TRBJ2-2
CASSLGDRAGELFF
TGTGCCAGCAGCTTAGGGGACAGGGCAGGGGAGCTGTTTTTT
>TRBV5-1|TRBD2|NA|TRBJ2-2
CASSAGVNGELFF
TGCGCCAGCAGCGCGGGGGTGAACGGGGAGCTGTTTTTT
>TRBV7-2|NA|NA|TRBJ1-1
CASSLGQGWAFF
TGTGCCAGCAGCTTGGGTCAGGGATGGGCTTTCTTT
>TRBV12-2|NA|NA|TRBJ2-5
CASRLEGLAGGPGEETQYF
TGTGCAAGTCGCTTGGAGGGACTAGCGGGAGGTCCTGGTGAAGAGACCCAGTACTTC
>TRBV28|TRBD1|NA|TRBJ2-7
CASSARLRHRGRYEQYF
TGTGCCAGCAGTGCCCGACTACGGCACAGGGGTCGGTACGAGCAGTACTTC
>TRBV19|NA|NA|TRBJ1-2
CASSMGQPYGYTF
TGTGCCAGTAGTATGGGGCAGCCCTATGGCTACACCTTC
>TRBV23-1|NA|NA|TRBJ2-7
CASSQSQGHSYEQYF
TGCGCCAGCAGTCAATCGCAGGGGCACTCCTACGAGCAGTACTTC
>TRBV6-5|TRBD1|NA|TRBJ2-1
CASSQTGGSEQFF
TGTGCCAGCAGCCAGACAGGGGGAAGCGAGCAGTTCTTC
>TRBV28|NA|NA|TRBJ1-1
CASSLTPGQMNTEAFF
TGTGCCAGCAGCCTGACTCCGGGACAAATGAACACTGAAGCTTTCTTT
>TRBV4-1|TRBD2|NA|TRBJ2-6
CASRRGQRTSTSGRAGANVLTF
TGCGCCAGCAGACGAGGACAGCGAACCTCGACTAGCGGGAGGGCTGGGGCCAACGTCCTGACTTTC